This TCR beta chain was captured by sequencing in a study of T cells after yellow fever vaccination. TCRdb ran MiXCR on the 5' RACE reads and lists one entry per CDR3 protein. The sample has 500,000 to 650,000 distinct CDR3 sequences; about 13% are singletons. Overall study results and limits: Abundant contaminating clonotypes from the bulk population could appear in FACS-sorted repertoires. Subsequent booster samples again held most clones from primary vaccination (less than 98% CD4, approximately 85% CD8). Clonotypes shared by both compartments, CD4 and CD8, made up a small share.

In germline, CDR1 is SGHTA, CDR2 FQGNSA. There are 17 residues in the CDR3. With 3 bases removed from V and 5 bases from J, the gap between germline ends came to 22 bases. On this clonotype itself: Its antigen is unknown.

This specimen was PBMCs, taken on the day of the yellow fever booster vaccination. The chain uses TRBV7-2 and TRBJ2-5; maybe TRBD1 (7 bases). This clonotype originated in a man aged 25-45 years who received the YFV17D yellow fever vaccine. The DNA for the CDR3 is TGTGCCAGCAGCTTGGGGGGAAGATACAGGGGAGGCGAGACCCAGTACTTC. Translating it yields CASSLGGRYRGGETQYF.